This TCR beta chain was captured in a study of blood T cell repertoires in COVID-19 (dated by TCRdb to the early 2020s). Describing the broader study: The collaborator samples originated in the United States, Italy and Spain and spanned the acute and convalescent phases of COVID-19. The prospective study material was composed of cDNA or gDNA derived from T cells, B-cell-depleted T cells, or PBMCs. Subjects who had been exposed to COVID-19, were actively infected with it, or had recovered from it provided the deeply sampled blood TCRbeta repertoires that made up the dataset. The repertoires were released in a freely available public database intended as a resource for research on the immune response to SARS-CoV-2. Samples were obtained from the ongoing ImmuneRACE study (first 160 participants) and from over 1,000 subjects provided by 6 global collaborators. Sample metadata almost always included a de-identified subject ID, COVID-19 status, age in years and sex. Where available, HLA class I and class II types were obtained from metadata supplied by the sample provider rather than from assay-based typing. Broader findings and caveats from the paper: Clinical and demographic metadata were provided uncurated, with the amount varying by source and participant.

TCRbeta CDR3 regions were amplified from genomic DNA using the immunoSEQ Assay, a bias-controlled multiplex PCR. Concerning the study's data processing: Nucleated cell counts per sample were estimated from amplification of reference gene primers within the assay. To quantify the absolute abundance of each unique TCRbeta CDR3 rearrangement, sequence reads were collapsed and filtered. For each sample, productive Simpson clonality was calculated as the square root of Simpson's diversity index across productive rearrangements. Imported from immuneACCESS, the table was reduced by TCRdb to in-frame sequences with V and J called. These copies leave out some clones; in studies compared against another copy, an unresolved V gene accounts for under half, and the cause of the remainder is not known. The V and J calls and the clone size are those of that table, but D and trimming were determined from the DNA. In all, the sample holds some 150,000 clones, and around 78% of those were seen once. The ten top clones hold roughly 4.5% of the sample.

Participants in the prospective study were enrolled through a virtual design, were aged roughly 18 to 100 years, and lived in roughly 26 United States geographic areas. To assign participants to cohorts, the prospective study relied on clinical history that participants themselves reported in a screening survey and a study questionnaire. Recovered participants in ImmuneRACE Cohort 3 were defined as having two consecutive negative NP/OP PCR tests, clearance from a healthcare professional, or resolution of symptoms. Each participant in the prospective study had whole blood, serum and a nasopharyngeal or oropharyngeal swab collected by mobile phlebotomists. Participants in the prospective study had the option to provide additional blood draws and questionnaires over a roughly 2-month period. Before DNA extraction, prospective study blood samples were shipped either frozen or at room temperature. For this clone: Its antigen remains unidentified. No base qualities exist here, and no much larger clone lies one base off it.

CDR1 and CDR2 are read off the germline V gene as MNHNS and SASEGT. V drops 1 base and J drops 4 bases, leaving 10 bases in between. Including cysteine and phenylalanine, the CDR3 has 14 amino acids. Solely the CDR3 DNA is kept, with 42 bases framed from the first base. What was sequenced was PBMCs or T cells enriched from blood (not recorded which). The clonotype comes from a woman in her fifties or sixties who had recovered from COVID-19. The chain uses TRBV6-1 and TRBJ1-2; the D gene identity is not certain. The CDR3: CASSEGAGAYGYTF. The nucleotide sequence is TGTGCCAGCAGTGAAGGGGCGGGCGCCTATGGCTACACCTTC.